Each of the 19 T cell receptor beta chains below was sequenced from the same sample in a study of control samples from healthy donors and cancer patients. Produced via immunoSEQ multiplex PCR; TCRdb's table is partial and in-frame only. The sample has more than 25,000 clones, 90% to 95% seen once. The sequenced material came from PBMCs. The receptors were sampled from a man aged 45 to 65 with lung cancer.

V and J are TRBV7-9 and TRBJ2-1, with 11 positions matching TRBD2. Germline CDR1 reads SEHNR; CDR2 reads FQNEAQ (reference sequence). The CDR3 has 17 amino acids. V lost 1 base to trimming and J lost 6 bases; unmatched junction nucleotides: 8. DNA of the CDR3: TGTGCCAGCAGCTTAGGGGCTAGCGGGGGGCCCCCCAATGAGCAGTTCTTC. It is translated as CASSLGASGGPPNEQFF.

This chain uses TRBV5-1 with TRBJ1-6; 7 positions match TRBD1. After removal of 4 bases from V and 6 bases from J, the junction contained 4 bases not matched to a gene. Germline V CDR1 and CDR2: SGHRS, YFSETQ. The CDR3 consists of 14 residues. As DNA, the CDR3 is TGCGCCAGCAGCCGGGCAGGGGGTAATTCACCCCTCCACTTT. Its protein is CASSRAGGNSPLHF. The full variable domain, completed using reference TRBV5-1 and TRBJ1-6, is KAGVTQTPRYLIKTRGQQVTLSCSPISGHRSVSWYQQTPGQGLQFLFEYFSETQRNKGNFPGRFSGRQFSNSRSEMNVSTLELGDSALYLCASSRAGGNSPLHFGNGTRLTVT.

The CDR3 nucleotides are TGTGCCAGCTCACCTGACGCTCTTCTAAACACTGAAGCTTTCTTT. This encodes CASSPDALLNTEAFF. The J gene is TRBJ1-1, the V gene TRBV18; D is uncertain. V dropped 3 bases and J dropped 2 bases, with 13 bases sitting between them. Germline lookup yields CDR1 KGHSH and CDR2 LQKENI. This CDR3 contains 15 residues.

The rearrangement uses TRBV5-8 and TRBJ2-5; D tentatively fits TRBD1 or TRBD2 (5 bases each). The CDR3 runs 14 residues. Deletions cut 4 bases from V and 1 base from J, with 11 bases between. The germline CDR1 and CDR2 sequences are SGHTS and YDEGEE. The CDR3 bases are TGTGCCAGCAGCCCTGGGGGACCCCAAGAGACCCAGTACTTC. This codes for CASSPGGPQETQYF.

The rearrangement joins TRBV9 to TRBJ1-4; D is possibly TRBD1 (5 bases). Trimming pared 4 bases from V and 4 bases from J, leaving 14 bases between. CDR1 and CDR2 from the germline V gene are SGDLS and YYNGEE. The CDR3 totals 15 residues. Written as DNA, the CDR3 is TGTGCCAGCAGCCCGGGACCGCGGGGTAATGAAAAACTGTTTTTT. Protein: CASSPGPRGNEKLFF.

The chain combines TRBV6-5 with TRBJ1-1; no clear D. V shed 0 bases and J shed 12 bases, with 20 bases lying between them. This CDR3 has 15 residues. Germline CDR1 is MNHEY and CDR2 is SVGAGI. The CDR3: CASSYSTSYSGGTFF. The CDR3 DNA reads as TGTGCCAGCAGTTACTCGACTTCTTATTCAGGTGGCACTTTCTTT.

This chain connects TRBV7-8 to TRBJ1-1; TRBD1 is a possible D gene (6 bases). Between the trimmed V and J ends, which lost 4 bases and 6 bases, there was a span of 33 bases. This CDR3 is built from 20 residues. Germline V lookup: CDR1 SGHVS, CDR2 FQNEAQ. In nucleotides, the CDR3 is TGTGCCAGCAGCTCCGGTCTTTCGACAGGCCCCCCGTCGCGTAGACCTGAAGCTTTCTTT. Translating gives CASSSGLSTGPPSRRPEAFF.

This clone was detected once. The chain combines TRBV10-3 with TRBJ2-6, with a possible D match to TRBD1 (8 bases). The ends were cut back, 10 bases at V and 2 bases at J, with 21 bases in the middle. The germline CDR1 and CDR2 sequences are ENHRY and SYGVKD. CDR3 length: 17 residues. The CDR3 sequence is CASGGRQGRPGANVLTF. The CDR3 bases are TGTGCCAGCGGCGGGAGACAGGGGCGCCCTGGGGCCAACGTCCTGACTTTC.

This clone showed up just once. The chain recombines TRBV6-5 with TRBJ1-1; TRBD1 matches 7 bases. V lost 4 bases, J lost 1 base, and 3 bases stayed unmatched. CDR1 is MNHEY and CDR2 is SVGAGI in the germline V gene. This CDR3 comprises 14 residues. The CDR3 DNA reads TGTGCCAGCAGTTCCGGGACAGCGAACACTGAAGCTTTCTTT. Translated: CASSSGTANTEAFF.

The gene calls are TRBV6-6 and TRBJ2-2; no clear D. Germline V gene data show CDR1 as MNHNY and CDR2 as SVGAGI (reference sequence). With 0 bases removed from V and 6 bases from J, the gap between germline ends came to 8 bases. CDR3 length equals 14 residues. The DNA of the CDR3 is TGTGCCAGCAGTTACTCCACGCAACCCGGGGAGCTGTTTTTT. Its translation is CASSYSTQPGELFF.

This chain uses TRBV18 with TRBJ2-7, with 7 positions matching TRBD2. Unmatched junction bases numbered 4, after V lost 3 bases and J lost 5 bases. The CDR3 length is 13 residues. The germline V gene has CDR1 KGHSH and CDR2 LQKENI. CDR3 region: CASSPGGVHEQYF. The CDR3 DNA reads as TGTGCCAGCTCACCGGGGGGGGTCCACGAGCAGTACTTC.

The chain recombines TRBV5-1 with TRBJ2-3; TRBD1 is a possible D gene (5 bases). V was clipped by 0 bases and J by 0 bases, with 11 bases between them. CDR1 is SGHRS, CDR2 YFSETQ, per germline. This CDR3 contains 16 residues. The CDR3 protein is CASSLALGPSTDTQYF. As DNA, the CDR3 is TGCGCCAGCAGCTTGGCACTGGGGCCTAGCACAGATACGCAGTATTTT.

The chain couples TRBV5-6 to TRBJ2-2; D remains ambiguous. The CDR3 covers 14 residues. V dropped 1 base and J dropped 10 bases, with 14 bases sitting between them. Looked up from germline, CDR1 is SGHDT and CDR2 is YYEEEE. Here the CDR3 reads CASSLYFGEMELFF. The DNA for the CDR3 is TGTGCCAGCAGCTTGTACTTCGGTGAGATGGAGCTGTTTTTT.

In this sample, this clone turned up once. The J gene is TRBJ2-3, the V gene TRBV24-1; D call uncertain. The germline CDR1 and CDR2 sequences are KGHDR and SFDVKD. The CDR3 is 13 amino acids. V was shortened by 4 bases and J by 0 bases, with 4 bases between the two germline ends. CDR3 coding DNA: TGTGCCACCAGTGAAGGGAGCACAGATACGCAGTATTTT. The encoded protein is CATSEGSTDTQYF.

The V call is TRBV12-3 or TRBV12-4, the J call TRBJ1-2, with D possibly matching TRBD1 (5 bases). The V end was cut by 3 bases, the J end by 6 bases, with 8 bases between. The CDR3 runs 12 residues. The DNA for the CDR3 is TGTGCCAGCAGTTTCTGGGGGAATGGCTACACCTTC. It translates to CASSFWGNGYTF.

The V gene is TRBV7-3, the J gene TRBJ1-2; possible D gene TRBD1, 5 bases. The germline V and J ends were trimmed by 6 bases and 8 bases, with 16 bases remaining between them. Germline V CDR1 and CDR2: SGHTA, FQGTGA. The CDR3 loop spans 13 amino acids. The CDR3 nucleotides read TGTGCCAGCAGTTGGACTCCAGGGAACGGCTACACCTTC. It yields the protein CASSWTPGNGYTF.

This chain links TRBV7-2 with TRBJ2-3, with TRBD2 matching 10 bases. V shed 5 bases, J shed 5 bases, and the junction held 10 bases outside the gene matches. CDR3 length equals 16 residues. Germline V CDR1 and CDR2: SGHTA, FQGNSA. This CDR3 reads CASSPHQRGGVDTQYF. The CDR3 nucleotides are TGTGCCAGCAGCCCCCACCAGCGGGGGGGCGTAGATACGCAGTATTTT.

DNA for the CDR3: TGTGCCAGCAGCGACAACAGGCTAGCGGGGGGGAATGAGCAGTTCTTC. Its protein is CASSDNRLAGGNEQFF. The genes are TRBV9 and TRBJ2-1; the match to TRBD2 covers 12 bases. V gave up 3 bases and J gave up 7 bases; unmatched junction bases: 8. This CDR3 is built from 16 residues. CDR1 and CDR2 (germline): SGDLS, YYNGEE.

The CDR3 DNA reads TGTGCCAGCAGTGATAATGGGGAGGCCGGGGAGCTGTTTTTT. Translating gives CASSDNGEAGELFF. The chain has TRBV2 and TRBJ2-2; tentatively, D is TRBD2 (6 bases). The CDR3 totals 14 residues. Germline V gene lookup returns CDR1 SNHLY and CDR2 FYNNEI. V lost 3 bases, J lost 6 bases, and 11 bases lay in between.